This T cell receptor beta chain was sequenced for a study of T cell responses to AZD1222 COVID-19 vaccine (dated by TCRdb to the early 2020s). Regarding the complete study: TCR sequencing covered fewer than 250 trial participants: 200 to 210 given two doses of AZD1222 and about 26 given two doses of MenACWY control vaccine. Trial participants were enrolled by age into subgroups of 18-55, 56-69 and 70-plus years, and roughly 150, 30 and 60 TCR-sequenced participants, respectively, were included in these subgroups. Findings and caveats that apply to the study as a whole: In the small 56-69-year group, the increase in depth fell short of significance, most likely because of low power. A significant rise in spike-specific TCR breadth and depth was observed after two AZD1222 doses relative to day 0 and relative to MenACWY recipients. Because no samples from the day 14 peak response were available, repertoires could be characterized only after the peak T cell response. Participants were mostly white British, with more females than males. The authors suggested clonal diversity may have been underestimated. Conclusions about previously exposed vaccinees are limited, since just a handful of AZD1222 recipients were seropositive for SARS-CoV-2 at baseline. Reportedly, almost half of the unique spike-specific TCRs recognized epitopes lying outside the regions that are mutated in the B.1.351 and B.1.1.7 variants. The whole spike protein was spanned by vaccine-associated CD4 TCRs, and dominant responses were seen in regions 160-218 and 743-854.

V was cut back by 5 bases and J by 7 bases, leaving a gap of 12 bases between them. From a lookup of the germline V gene (reference sequence), CDR1 and CDR2 are SEHNR and FQNEAQ. The CDR3 runs 13 amino acids, cysteine and phenylalanine included. Only the CDR3 DNA is retained, 39 bases long and in frame from the first base. Concerning this clone: The target of this receptor is not known. One base away there is no much larger clone; base qualities are not given.

The time point label on this specimen signifies: about 28 days (+/-7) after the second vaccine dose. AZD1222 recipients whose second dose came at about 4 weeks and those whose second dose came at about 12 weeks were combined into one group, since spike-specific TCR depth and breadth did not differ between the two schedules. Vaccinee samples came from UK trials COV001 and COV002, including a single-blind randomized controlled phase 2/3 trial of AZD1222 (ChAdOx1 nCoV-19) in healthy adults. For TCRbeta chain sequencing, PBMC samples were collected from trial participants at day 0 and at day 28 after the second dose. The CDR3 regions of human TCRbeta chains were analyzed by immunosequencing. Under the source paper's analysis protocol: TCRs in the repertoires were compared against a reference library of SARS-CoV-2-specific TCRs that had been generated with the MIRA antigen-specificity platform. Breadth meant the fraction of unique TCRs that were SARS-CoV-2-associated, whereas depth meant the fraction of total T cells that were SARS-CoV-2-associated. Using the MIRA data, each spike-specific TCR was mapped to the spike region that the TCR reacts to and placed in a CD4 or CD8 class. Log10-transformed breadth and depth values were compared by one-way ANOVA with Sidak's multiple comparisons tests. TCRdb limited this immuneACCESS table to in-frame rearrangements with V and J called. A share of clones is missing; checked studies link under half to unresolved V genes, and the rest is unexplained. Clonal size and the V and J genes are those of that table, whereas D and trimming came from the DNA. The sample table shows roughly 51,000 clones, and 80% to 90% are seen once. 6% to 8% of the sample lies in the top ten.

The sequence is built from TRBV7-9 and TRBJ2-1, with the D gene too uncertain to name. This TCR was recovered from an adult who received the AZD1222 COVID-19 vaccine. Sequencing used peripheral blood, obtained 28 days after the second AZD1222 dose. The DNA is as follows: TGTGCCAGCAGCCTACTTCTCCCGAATGAGCAGTTCTTC. It specifies CASSLLLPNEQFF.